Each of the 21 T cell receptor beta chains below was sequenced from the same sample in a study of cytomegalovirus exposure and HLA in healthy donors. The PCR had 60 Vbeta and 13 Jbeta primers. TCRdb's table, derived via immunoSEQ multiplex PCR, lists solely in-frame clones and lacks some. Of roughly 180,000 clones listed, under 90% are singletons. Sequencing was performed on PBMCs. The receptors here all came from a man between 25 and 39 years old in good health and CMV-seropositive.

The chain has TRBV7-9 and TRBJ2-7; D perhaps matches TRBD1 (5 bases). Germline loops: CDR1 SEHNR, CDR2 FQNEAQ (reference sequence). The CDR3 length is 15 residues. The V end lost 3 bases, the J end lost 6 bases, and 18 bases lay between the germline ends. CDR3 DNA: TGTGCCAGCAGCTTCGTCGGCGCAGGGTCCGTCGAGCAGTACTTC. It encodes CASSFVGAGSVEQYF.

The J gene is TRBJ2-6, the V gene TRBV5-1; tentative D call: TRBD1 (6 bases). The length of the CDR3 is 16 residues. Trimming pared 3 bases from V and 0 bases from J, leaving 10 bases between. The germline gives CDR1 SGHRS, CDR2 YFSETQ. CDR3 sequence: CASSSIQGSGANVLTF. The CDR3 DNA reads TGCGCCAGCAGCTCGATACAGGGCTCTGGGGCCAACGTCCTGACTTTC. Using reference TRBV5-1 and TRBJ2-6 for the parts outside the CDR3, the full variable domain is KAGVTQTPRYLIKTRGQQVTLSCSPISGHRSVSWYQQTPGQGLQFLFEYFSETQRNKGNFPGRFSGRQFSNSRSEMNVSTLELGDSALYLCASSSIQGSGANVLTFGAGSRLTVL.

This chain links TRBV9 with TRBJ1-2; a weak D match, TRBD1 (6 bases). This CDR3 region has 15 residues. Trimming removed 3 bases at V and 2 bases at J, with 14 bases between. The germline V gene has CDR1 SGDLS and CDR2 YYNGEE. CDR3 coding DNA: TGTGCCAGCAGCGGCACCGGGACACCGAACTATGGCTACACCTTC. Translating it yields CASSGTGTPNYGYTF.

The CDR3 sequence: CASSPRRDRQETQYF. The CDR3 bases are TGTGCCAGCAGCCCGCGTAGGGACAGGCAAGAGACCCAGTACTTC. V usage is TRBV27 and J usage is TRBJ2-5; TRBD1 aligns across 8 bases. The CDR3 sequence is 15 residues long. Germline-derived CDR1 and CDR2 are MNHEY and SMNVEV (reference sequence). Germline trimming cut 6 bases from V and 2 bases from J; bases unmatched to any gene: 8.

This sequence joins TRBV20-1 and TRBJ1-1; D unclear. Germline assignment: CDR1 DFQATT and CDR2 SNEGSKA (reference sequence). The CDR3 runs to 11 residues. DNA for the CDR3: TGCAGCCGAACAGAGAACACTGAAGCTTTCTTT. Its translation: CSRTENTEAFF.

The gene calls are TRBV7-3 and TRBJ2-5; maybe TRBD2 (7 bases). The germline V gene encodes CDR1 SGHTA and CDR2 FQGTGA. This CDR3 has 15 residues. Trimming pared 4 bases from V and 5 bases from J, leaving 17 bases between. The CDR3 reads CASSSGGGEWETQYF. DNA for the CDR3: TGTGCCAGCAGCTCCGGCGGGGGCGAGTGGGAGACCCAGTACTTC.

The chain links TRBV6-1 to TRBJ2-3; TRBD2 agrees at 10 bases. This CDR3 has 15 amino acids. The V gene end was trimmed by 6 bases and the J gene end by 4 bases; junction bases not matched to a gene: 7. Germline-derived CDR1 and CDR2 are MNHNS and SASEGT. In DNA, the CDR3 is TGTGCCAGCAGGCTAGCGGGAGCAGGGGCAGATACGCAGTATTTT. This codes for CASRLAGAGADTQYF.

The CDR3 here is CASSAEGDSNQPQHF. The CDR3 bases are TGTGCCAGCAGTGCTGAGGGGGATAGCAATCAGCCCCAGCATTTT. This chain links TRBV2 with TRBJ1-5, with a tentative D call TRBD1 (6 bases). Deletions cut 4 bases from V and 0 bases from J, with 10 bases between. The CDR3 has 15 residues. Germline CDR1 is SNHLY and CDR2 is FYNNEI.

The V and J genes are TRBV27 and TRBJ2-7; TRBD1 is a possible D gene (8 bases). Trimming removed 3 bases at V and 1 base at J, with 19 bases between. This CDR3 contains 17 residues. The germline gives CDR1 MNHEY, CDR2 SMNVEV (reference sequence). The CDR3 is CASSLSGDRPSSYEQYF. In DNA form, the CDR3 reads TGTGCCAGCAGTTTGAGCGGGGACAGGCCGTCTTCCTACGAGCAGTACTTC.

This clone was observed a few times. The chain combines TRBV5-1 with TRBJ2-5, with TRBD2 matching 12 bases. Germline V lookup: CDR1 SGHRS, CDR2 YFSETQ. The CDR3 spans 15 residues. V dropped 0 bases and J dropped 5; count of bases not matched to a gene: 2. CDR3 coding DNA: TGCGCCAGCAGCTTGGGACTAGCGGGGGCGGAGACCCAGTACTTC. This encodes CASSLGLAGAETQYF.

The chain couples TRBV5-6 to TRBJ2-5, with 12 bases identical to TRBD1. This CDR3 spans 15 amino acids. The germline CDR1 and CDR2 sequences are SGHDT and YYEEEE. With V trimmed by 6 bases and J by 6 bases, 9 bases remained unmatched. The CDR3 here is CASMGGTGGGKTQYF. In DNA, the CDR3 is TGTGCCAGCATGGGAGGGACAGGGGGCGGTAAGACCCAGTACTTC.

The chain couples TRBV6-5 to TRBJ1-1; TRBD1 agrees at 7 bases. Germline V gene lookup returns CDR1 MNHEY and CDR2 SVGAGI. The CDR3 totals 15 residues. The V and J ends lost 2 bases and 1 base, in that order; junction bases with no gene match: 4. The CDR3: CASSYSAGGNTEAFF. The CDR3 DNA reads as TGTGCCAGCAGTTACAGCGCAGGGGGGAACACTGAAGCTTTCTTT.

Notes on this clone: One end of the junction is discordant with germline, which a read error may explain. The chain links TRBV7-9 to TRBJ2-1, with D perhaps matching TRBD2 (6 bases). This CDR3 has 16 amino acids. Germline V CDR1 and CDR2: SEHNR, FQNEAQ (reference sequence). The CDR3 reads CSSSLRGKSSYNEQFF. For the CDR3, the DNA is TGTTCCAGCAGCTTACGGGGGAAGAGCTCCTACAATGAGCAGTTCTTC.

The V call is TRBV6-1, the J call TRBJ2-5; TRBD1 matches 11 bases. Germline V lookup: CDR1 MNHNS, CDR2 SASEGT. With V trimmed by 6 bases and J by 2 bases, 5 bases remained unmatched. The CDR3 totals 15 residues. The CDR3 loop reads CASRVRDRGQETQYF. The CDR3 DNA follows: TGTGCCAGCAGGGTCCGGGACAGGGGGCAAGAGACCCAGTACTTC.

This clone was detected only once. J is TRBJ2-1 and V is TRBV5-1, with 11 bases identical to TRBD2. The CDR3 runs to 16 residues. The V gene's germline CDR1 is SGHRS and CDR2 YFSETQ. After removal of 0 bases from V and 5 bases from J, the junction contained 4 bases not matched to a gene. The CDR3: CASSLVLAGVHNEQFF. For the CDR3, the DNA is TGCGCCAGCAGCTTGGTACTAGCGGGAGTTCACAATGAGCAGTTCTTC.

This sequence joins TRBV6-1 and TRBJ1-1; 9 bases are shared with TRBD1. V lost 6 bases and J lost 1; bases outside the gene matches: 3. This CDR3 spans 14 amino acids. Germline-derived CDR1 and CDR2 are MNHNS and SASEGT. The CDR3 protein is CASSSDRGNTEAFF. For the CDR3, the DNA is TGTGCCAGCAGCTCGGACAGGGGGAACACTGAAGCTTTCTTT.

There are a few counts of this clone. The chain employs TRBV5-1 and TRBJ2-7; TRBD1 aligns across 8 bases. From germline, CDR1 is SGHRS and CDR2 YFSETQ. The V segment lost 0 bases and the J segment 3 bases; nucleotides outside the gene matches: 11. The CDR3 covers 17 residues. CDR3 loop: CASSLDSTRDRSYEQYF. The CDR3, as DNA: TGCGCCAGCAGCTTGGACTCGACGAGGGACAGGAGCTACGAGCAGTACTTC.

The chain employs TRBV5-6 and TRBJ2-5; 7 nucleotides line up with TRBD2. The CDR3 runs 15 residues. The trim removed 4 bases at V and 4 bases at J, leaving 10 bases unmatched. Germline-derived CDR1 and CDR2 are SGHDT and YYEEEE. This CDR3 is CASSTERGVRETQYF. DNA for the CDR3: TGTGCCAGCAGCACCGAACGGGGGGTTCGAGAGACCCAGTACTTC.

V gene TRBV27 combines with J gene TRBJ2-1; 7 positions match TRBD2. CDR1 is MNHEY, CDR2 SMNVEV, per germline (reference sequence). Trimming at V came to 4 bases and at J to 5 bases, leaving 8 bases not matched to a gene. The CDR3 has 15 amino acids. The CDR3: CASSSIRDYNNEQFF. The CDR3 nucleotides read TGTGCCAGCAGTTCTATAAGGGACTATAACAATGAGCAGTTCTTC.

This rearrangement joins TRBV5-1 to TRBJ2-1, with 8 nucleotides matching TRBD2. Germline V gene lookup returns CDR1 SGHRS and CDR2 YFSETQ. The V gene end was trimmed by 0 bases and the J gene end by 8 bases; junction bases not matched to a gene: 4. The CDR3 spans 14 residues. CDR3 protein: CASSLAGGNDEQFF. CDR3 sequence (DNA): TGCGCCAGCAGCTTGGCGGGAGGGAACGATGAGCAGTTCTTC.

The chain combines TRBV7-2 with TRBJ1-6, with 7 bases lining up with TRBD1. After removal of 5 bases from V and 14 bases from J, the junction contained 12 bases not matched to a gene. From germline, CDR1 is SGHTA and CDR2 FQGNSA. CDR3 length equals 14 residues. The CDR3 protein is CASSQGQPLGTLHF. The CDR3 DNA reads as TGTGCCAGCAGCCAGGGACAGCCATTAGGGACCCTCCACTTT.